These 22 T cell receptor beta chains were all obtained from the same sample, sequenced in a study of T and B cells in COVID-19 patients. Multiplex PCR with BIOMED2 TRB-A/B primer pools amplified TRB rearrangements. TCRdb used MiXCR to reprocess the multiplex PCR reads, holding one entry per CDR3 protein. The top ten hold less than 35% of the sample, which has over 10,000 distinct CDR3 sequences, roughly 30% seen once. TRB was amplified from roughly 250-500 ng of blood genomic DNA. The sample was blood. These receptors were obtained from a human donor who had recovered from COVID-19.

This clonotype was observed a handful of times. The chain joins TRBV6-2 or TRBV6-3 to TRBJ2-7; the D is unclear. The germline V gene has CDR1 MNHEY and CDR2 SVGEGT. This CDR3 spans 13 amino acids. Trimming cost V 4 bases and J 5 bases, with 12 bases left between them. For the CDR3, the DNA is TGTGCCAGCAGTTTGCCCACTACTAACGAGCAGTACGTC. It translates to CASSLPTTNEQYV.

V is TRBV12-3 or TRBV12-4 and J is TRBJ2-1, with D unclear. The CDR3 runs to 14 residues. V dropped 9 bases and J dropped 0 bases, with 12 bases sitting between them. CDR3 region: CASTSHPSYNEQFF. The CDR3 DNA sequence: TGTGCCAGTACGTCTCACCCCTCCTACAATGAGCAGTTCTTC.

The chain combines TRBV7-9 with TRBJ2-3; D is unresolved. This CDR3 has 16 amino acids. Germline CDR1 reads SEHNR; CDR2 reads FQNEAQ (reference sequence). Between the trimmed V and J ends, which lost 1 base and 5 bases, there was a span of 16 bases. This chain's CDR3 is CASSLGIALKGDTQYF. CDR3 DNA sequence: TGTGCCAGCAGCTTAGGTATCGCCCTAAAAGGAGATACGCAGTATTTT. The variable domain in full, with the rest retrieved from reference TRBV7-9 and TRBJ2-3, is DTGVSQNPRHKITKRGQNVTFRCDPISEHNRLYWYRQTLGQGPEFLTYFQNEAQLEKSRLLSDRFSAERPKGSFSTLEIQRTEQGDSAMYLCASSLGIALKGDTQYFGPGTRLTVL.

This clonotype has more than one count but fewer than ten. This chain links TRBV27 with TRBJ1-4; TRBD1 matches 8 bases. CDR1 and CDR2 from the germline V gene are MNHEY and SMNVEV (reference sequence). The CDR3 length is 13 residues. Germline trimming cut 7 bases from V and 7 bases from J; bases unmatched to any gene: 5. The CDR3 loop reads CASTATGVEKLFF. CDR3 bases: TGTGCCAGCACCGCGACAGGGGTTGAAAAACTGTTTTTT.

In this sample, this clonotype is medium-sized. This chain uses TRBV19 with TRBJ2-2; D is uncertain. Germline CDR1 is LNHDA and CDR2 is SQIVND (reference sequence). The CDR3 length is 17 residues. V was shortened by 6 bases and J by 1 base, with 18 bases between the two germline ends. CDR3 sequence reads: CASSPRAAIGNTGELFF. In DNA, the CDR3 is TGTGCCAGTAGCCCCCGTGCAGCAATTGGGAACACCGGGGAGCTGTTTTTT.

In nucleotides, the CDR3 is TGTGCCAGCAGTTACTCGATCGAGGGTTTGGCGGGTGCCAAAAACATTCAGTACTTC. As protein: CASSYSIEGLAGAKNIQYF. The rearrangement uses TRBV6-5 and TRBJ1-2, with a tentative D call TRBD2 (5 bases). TRBJ2-4 matches the DNA end more closely, so the J call is doubtful. The length of the CDR3 is 19 residues. Germline CDR1 MNHEY, CDR2 SVGAGI.

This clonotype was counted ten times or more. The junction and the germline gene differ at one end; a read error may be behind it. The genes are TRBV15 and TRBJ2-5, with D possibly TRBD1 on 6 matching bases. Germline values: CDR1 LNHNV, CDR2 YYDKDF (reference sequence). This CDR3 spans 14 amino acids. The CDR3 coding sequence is TGTGCCACCAGCAGAGACACTTACGGGGCAGGGGTGGACTTC. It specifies CATSRDTYGAGVDF.

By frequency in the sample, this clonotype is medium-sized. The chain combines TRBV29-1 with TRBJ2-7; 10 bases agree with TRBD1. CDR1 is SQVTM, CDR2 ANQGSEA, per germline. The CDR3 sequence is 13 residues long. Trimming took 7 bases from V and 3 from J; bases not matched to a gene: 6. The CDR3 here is CSGRDRGNYEQYF. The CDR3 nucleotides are TGCAGCGGCCGGGACAGGGGAAACTACGAGCAGTACTTC.

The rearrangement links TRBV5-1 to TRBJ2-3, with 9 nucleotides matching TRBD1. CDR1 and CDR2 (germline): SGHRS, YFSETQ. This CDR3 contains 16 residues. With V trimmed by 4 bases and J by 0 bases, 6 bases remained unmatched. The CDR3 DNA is TGCGCCAGCAGCCTGACAGGGGGAGGGAGCACAGATACGCAGTATTTT. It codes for CASSLTGGGSTDTQYF. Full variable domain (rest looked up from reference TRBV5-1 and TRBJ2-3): KAGVTQTPRYLIKTRGQQVTLSCSPISGHRSVSWYQQTPGQGLQFLFEYFSETQRNKGNFPGRFSGRQFSNSRSEMNVSTLELGDSALYLCASSLTGGGSTDTQYFGPGTRLTVL.

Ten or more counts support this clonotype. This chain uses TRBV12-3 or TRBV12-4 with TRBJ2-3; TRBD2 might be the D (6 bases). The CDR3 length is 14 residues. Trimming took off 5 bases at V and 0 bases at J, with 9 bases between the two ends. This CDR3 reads CASSRDFSTDTQYF. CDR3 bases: TGTGCCAGCAGTAGGGACTTTAGCACAGATACGCAGTATTTT.

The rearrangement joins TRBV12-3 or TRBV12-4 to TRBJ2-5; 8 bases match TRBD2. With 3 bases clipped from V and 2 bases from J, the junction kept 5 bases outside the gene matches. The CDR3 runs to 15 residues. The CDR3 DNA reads TGTGCCAGCAGTTTGATGGCTAGCGGGCAAGAGACCCAGTACTTC. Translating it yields CASSLMASGQETQYF.

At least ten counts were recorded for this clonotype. The CDR3 is CASSQEMTVAKNIQYF. The CDR3, as DNA: TGTGCCAGCAGCCAGGAGATGACAGTAGCCAAAAACATTCAGTACTTC. The rearrangement joins TRBV11-3 to TRBJ2-4; possibly TRBD1 for D (5 bases). V lost 5 bases and J 0 bases, leaving 14 bases between the germline ends. There are 16 residues in the CDR3. Germline lookup yields CDR1 SGHNT and CDR2 YENEEA.

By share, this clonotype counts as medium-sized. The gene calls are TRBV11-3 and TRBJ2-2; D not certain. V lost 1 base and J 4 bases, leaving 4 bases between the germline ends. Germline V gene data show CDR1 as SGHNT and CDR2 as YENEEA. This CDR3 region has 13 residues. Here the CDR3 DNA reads TGTGCCAGCAGCTTAGTCGCCACCGGGGAGCTGTTTTTT. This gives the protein CASSLVATGELFF.

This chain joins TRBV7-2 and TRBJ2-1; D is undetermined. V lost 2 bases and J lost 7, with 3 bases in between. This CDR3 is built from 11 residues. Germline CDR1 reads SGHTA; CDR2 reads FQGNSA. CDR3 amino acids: CASSLMNEQFF. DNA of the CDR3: TGTGCCAGCAGCTTAATGAATGAGCAGTTCTTC.

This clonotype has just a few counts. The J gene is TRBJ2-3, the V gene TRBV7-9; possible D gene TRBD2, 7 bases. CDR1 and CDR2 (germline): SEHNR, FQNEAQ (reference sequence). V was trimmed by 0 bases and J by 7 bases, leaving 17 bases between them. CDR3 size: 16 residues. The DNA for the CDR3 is TGTGCCAGCAGCTTAGCGGGGGGGCGCAGGCCCTATACGCAGTATTTT. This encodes CASSLAGGRRPYTQYF.

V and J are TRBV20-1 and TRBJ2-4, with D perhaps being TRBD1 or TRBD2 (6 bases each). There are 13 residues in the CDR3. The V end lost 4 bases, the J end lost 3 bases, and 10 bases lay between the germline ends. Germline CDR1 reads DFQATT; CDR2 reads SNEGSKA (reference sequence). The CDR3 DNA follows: TGCAGTGCTAAACAGGGAGGCAAAAACATTCAGTACTTC. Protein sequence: CSAKQGGKNIQYF.

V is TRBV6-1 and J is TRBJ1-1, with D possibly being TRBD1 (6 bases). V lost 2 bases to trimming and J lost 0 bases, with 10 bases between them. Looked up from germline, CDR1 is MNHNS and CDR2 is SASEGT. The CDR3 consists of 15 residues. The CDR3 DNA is TGTGCCAGCAGTGAATCGGGGGGCCTGAACACTGAAGCTTTCTTT. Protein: CASSESGGLNTEAFF.

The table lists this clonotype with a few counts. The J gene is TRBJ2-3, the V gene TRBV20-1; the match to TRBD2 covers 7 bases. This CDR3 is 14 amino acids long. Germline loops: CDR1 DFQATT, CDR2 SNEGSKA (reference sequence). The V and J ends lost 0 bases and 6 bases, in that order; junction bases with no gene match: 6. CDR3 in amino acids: CSAREGGSLDTQYF. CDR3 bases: TGCAGTGCTAGAGAAGGCGGGAGCTTGGATACGCAGTATTTT.

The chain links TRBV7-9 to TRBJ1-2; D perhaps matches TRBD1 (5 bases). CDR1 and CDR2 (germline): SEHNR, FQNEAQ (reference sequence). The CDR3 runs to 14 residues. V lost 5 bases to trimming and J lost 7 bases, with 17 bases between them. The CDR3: CASSLVGGMSGYTF. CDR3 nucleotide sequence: TGTGCCAGCAGCCTAGTGGGGGGGATGAGTGGCTACACCTTC.

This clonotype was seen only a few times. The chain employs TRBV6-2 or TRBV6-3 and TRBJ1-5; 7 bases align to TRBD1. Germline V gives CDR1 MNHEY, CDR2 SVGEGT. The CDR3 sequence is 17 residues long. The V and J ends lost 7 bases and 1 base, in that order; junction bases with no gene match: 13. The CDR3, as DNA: TGTGCCAGCAAAAATTCACTCGACAGGGAAAGCAATCAGCCCCAGCATTTT. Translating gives CASKNSLDRESNQPQHF.

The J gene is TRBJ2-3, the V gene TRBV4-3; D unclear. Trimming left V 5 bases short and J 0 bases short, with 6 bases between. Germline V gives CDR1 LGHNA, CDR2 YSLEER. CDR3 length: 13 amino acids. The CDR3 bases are TGCGCCAGCAGCGATCAGAGCACAGATACGCAGTATTTT. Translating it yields CASSDQSTDTQYF.

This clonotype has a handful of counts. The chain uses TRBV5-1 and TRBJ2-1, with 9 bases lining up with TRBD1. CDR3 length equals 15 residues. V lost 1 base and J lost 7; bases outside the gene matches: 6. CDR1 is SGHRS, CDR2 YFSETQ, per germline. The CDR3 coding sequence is TGCGCCAGCAGCTTGAACGGACAGGGGATGAATGAGCAGTTCTTC. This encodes CASSLNGQGMNEQFF.